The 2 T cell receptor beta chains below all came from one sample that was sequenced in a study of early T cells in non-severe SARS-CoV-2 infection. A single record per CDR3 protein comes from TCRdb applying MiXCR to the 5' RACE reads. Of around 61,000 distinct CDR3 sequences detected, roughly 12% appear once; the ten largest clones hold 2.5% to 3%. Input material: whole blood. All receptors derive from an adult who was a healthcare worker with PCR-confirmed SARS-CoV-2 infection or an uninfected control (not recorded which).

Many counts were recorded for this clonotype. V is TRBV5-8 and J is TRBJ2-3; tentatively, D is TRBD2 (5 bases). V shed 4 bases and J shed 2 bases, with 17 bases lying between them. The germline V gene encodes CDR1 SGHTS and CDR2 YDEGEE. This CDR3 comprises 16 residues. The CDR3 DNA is TGTGCCAGCAGCAGCGCGCGCGGAGGTCACACAGATACGCAGTATTTT. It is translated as CASSSARGGHTDTQYF.

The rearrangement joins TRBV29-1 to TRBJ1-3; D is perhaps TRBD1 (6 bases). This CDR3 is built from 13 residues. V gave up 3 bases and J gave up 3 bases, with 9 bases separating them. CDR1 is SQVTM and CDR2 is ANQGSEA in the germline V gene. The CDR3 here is CSVDPGDGNTIYF. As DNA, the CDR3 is TGCAGCGTTGACCCAGGGGATGGAAACACCATATATTTT.